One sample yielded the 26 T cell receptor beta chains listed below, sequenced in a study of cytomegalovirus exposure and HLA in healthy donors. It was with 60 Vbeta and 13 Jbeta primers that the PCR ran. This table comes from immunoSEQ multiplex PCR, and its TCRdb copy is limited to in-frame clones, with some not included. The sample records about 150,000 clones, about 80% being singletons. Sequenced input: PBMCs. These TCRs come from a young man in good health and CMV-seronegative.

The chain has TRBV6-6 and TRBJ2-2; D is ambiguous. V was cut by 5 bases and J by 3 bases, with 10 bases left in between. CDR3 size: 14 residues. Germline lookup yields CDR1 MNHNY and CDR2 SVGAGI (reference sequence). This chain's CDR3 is CASSHLSYTGELFF. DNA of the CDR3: TGTGCCAGCAGTCACCTATCGTACACCGGGGAGCTGTTTTTT.

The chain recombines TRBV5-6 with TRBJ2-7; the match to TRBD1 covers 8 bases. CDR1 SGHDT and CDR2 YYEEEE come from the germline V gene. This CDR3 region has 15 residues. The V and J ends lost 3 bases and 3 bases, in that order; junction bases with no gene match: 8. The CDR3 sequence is CASSSSRDRSYEQYF. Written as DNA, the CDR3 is TGTGCCAGCAGCTCCTCCCGGGACAGGAGCTACGAGCAGTACTTC.

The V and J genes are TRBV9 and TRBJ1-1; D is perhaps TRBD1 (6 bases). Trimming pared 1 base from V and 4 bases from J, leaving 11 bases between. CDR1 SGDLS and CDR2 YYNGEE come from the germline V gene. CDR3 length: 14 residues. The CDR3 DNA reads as TGTGCCAGCAGCGTACAACAGGGCGGCACTGAAGCTTTCTTT. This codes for CASSVQQGGTEAFF.

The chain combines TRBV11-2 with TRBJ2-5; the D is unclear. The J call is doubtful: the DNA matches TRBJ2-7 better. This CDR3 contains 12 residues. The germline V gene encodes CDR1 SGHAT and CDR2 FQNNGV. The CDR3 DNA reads TGTGCCAGCAGCTTAAGCTCATCCGAGCAGTACTTC. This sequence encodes CASSLSSSEQYF.

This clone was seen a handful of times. The chain's CDR3 is CASSSNTEAFF. The CDR3 DNA reads TGTGCCAGCAGCTCTAACACTGAAGCTTTCTTT. This chain joins TRBV6-5 and TRBJ1-1; no firm D call. The CDR3 extends over 11 amino acids. Deletions cut 6 bases from V and 2 bases from J, with 4 bases between. The germline V gene encodes CDR1 MNHEY and CDR2 SVGAGI.

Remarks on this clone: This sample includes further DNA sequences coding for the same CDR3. Here the CDR3 reads CASTNPTGFREQYF. The CDR3 nucleotides are TGTGCCAGCACAAACCCGACCGGGTTTCGCGAGCAGTACTTC. The chain joins TRBV6-5 to TRBJ2-7, with D uncertain. Germline assignment: CDR1 MNHEY and CDR2 SVGAGI. This CDR3 contains 14 residues. The V gene lost 7 bases and the J gene lost 6 bases, with 19 bases spanning the gap.

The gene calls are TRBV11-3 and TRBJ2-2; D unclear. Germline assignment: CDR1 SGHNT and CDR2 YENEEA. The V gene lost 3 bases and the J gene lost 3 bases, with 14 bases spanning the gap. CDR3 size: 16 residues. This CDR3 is CASSFEPLPHTGELFF. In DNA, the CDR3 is TGTGCCAGCAGCTTTGAGCCCCTACCCCACACCGGGGAGCTGTTTTTT.

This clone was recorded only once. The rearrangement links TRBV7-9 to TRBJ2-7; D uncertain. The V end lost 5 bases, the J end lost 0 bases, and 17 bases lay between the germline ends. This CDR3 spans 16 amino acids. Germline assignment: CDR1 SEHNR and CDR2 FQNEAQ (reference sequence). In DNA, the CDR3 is TGTGCCAGCAGCCGAAGCCCGACTTTGGCCTCCTACGAGCAGTACTTC. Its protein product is CASSRSPTLASYEQYF.

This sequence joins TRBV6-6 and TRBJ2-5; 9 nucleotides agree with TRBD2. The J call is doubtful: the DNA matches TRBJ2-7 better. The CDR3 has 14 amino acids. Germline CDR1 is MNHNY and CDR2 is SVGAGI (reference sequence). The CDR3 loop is CASSSGTSFYEQYF. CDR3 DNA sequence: TGTGCCAGCAGCTCCGGGACTAGCTTCTACGAGCAGTACTTC.

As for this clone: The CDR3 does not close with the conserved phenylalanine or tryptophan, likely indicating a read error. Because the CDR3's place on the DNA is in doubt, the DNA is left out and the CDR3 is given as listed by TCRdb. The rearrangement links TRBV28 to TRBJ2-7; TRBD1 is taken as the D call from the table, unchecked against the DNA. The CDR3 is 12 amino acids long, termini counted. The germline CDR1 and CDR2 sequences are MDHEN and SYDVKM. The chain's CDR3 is CASSQAPGTAFL.

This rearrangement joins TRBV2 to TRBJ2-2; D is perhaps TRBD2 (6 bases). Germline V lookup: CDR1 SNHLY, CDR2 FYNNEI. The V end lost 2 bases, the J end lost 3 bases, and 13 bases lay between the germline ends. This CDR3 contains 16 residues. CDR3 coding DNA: TGTGCCAGCAGTGAACGGGAGTCAGGCTACACCGGGGAGCTGTTTTTT. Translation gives CASSERESGYTGELFF.

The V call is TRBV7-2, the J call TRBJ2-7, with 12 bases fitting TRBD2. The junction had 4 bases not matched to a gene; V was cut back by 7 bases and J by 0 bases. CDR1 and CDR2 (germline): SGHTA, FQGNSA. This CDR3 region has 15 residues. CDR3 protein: CASNSLAGGSYEQYF. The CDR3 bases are TGTGCCAGCAACTCACTAGCGGGAGGCTCCTACGAGCAGTACTTC.

The CDR3 nucleotides are TGTGCCAGCAGTCCGACTAGCCCCCCAGAGACCCAGTACTTC. Translated, it gives CASSPTSPPETQYF. The J gene is TRBJ2-5, the V gene TRBV2; 7 nucleotides line up with TRBD2. The J segment lost 4 bases and the V segment lost 5 bases, leaving 7 bases of the junction unmatched. Looked up from germline, CDR1 is SNHLY and CDR2 is FYNNEI. This CDR3 spans 14 amino acids.

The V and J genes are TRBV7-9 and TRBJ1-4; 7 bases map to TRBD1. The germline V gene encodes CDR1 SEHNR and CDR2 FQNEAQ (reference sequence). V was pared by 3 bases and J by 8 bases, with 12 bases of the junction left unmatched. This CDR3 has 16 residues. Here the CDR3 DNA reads TGTGCCAGCAGCTTGGGTAAAGGGGGCCCCTGGGAAAAACTGTTTTTT. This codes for CASSLGKGGPWEKLFF.

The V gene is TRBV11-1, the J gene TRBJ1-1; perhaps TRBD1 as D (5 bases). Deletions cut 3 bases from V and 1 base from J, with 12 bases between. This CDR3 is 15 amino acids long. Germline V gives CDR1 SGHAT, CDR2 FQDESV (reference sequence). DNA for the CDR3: TGTGCCAGCAGCTTTAGGACACAATCGAACACTGAAGCTTTCTTT. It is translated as CASSFRTQSNTEAFF. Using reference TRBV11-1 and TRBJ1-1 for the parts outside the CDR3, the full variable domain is EAEVAQSPRYKITEKSQAVAFWCDPISGHATLYWYRQILGQGPELLVQFQDESVVDDSQLPKDRFSAERLKGVDSTLKIQPAELGDSAMYLCASSFRTQSNTEAFFGQGTRLTVV.

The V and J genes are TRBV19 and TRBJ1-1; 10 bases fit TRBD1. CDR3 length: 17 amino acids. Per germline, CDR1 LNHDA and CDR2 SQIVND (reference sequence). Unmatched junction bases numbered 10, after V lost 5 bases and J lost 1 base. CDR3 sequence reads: CASSPGGTGDGNTEAFF. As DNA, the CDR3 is TGTGCCAGTAGTCCGGGGGGGACAGGGGACGGGAACACTGAAGCTTTCTTT. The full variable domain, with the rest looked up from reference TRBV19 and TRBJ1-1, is DGGITQSPKYLFRKEGQNVTLSCEQNLNHDAMYWYRQDPGQGLRLIYYSQIVNDFQKGDIAEGYSVSREKKESFPLTVTSAQKNPTAFYLCASSPGGTGDGNTEAFFGQGTRLTVV.

The CDR3 sequence is CASSSAETQYF. The CDR3, as DNA: TGTGCCAGCAGTTCCGCGGAGACCCAGTACTTC. V is TRBV6-6 and J is TRBJ2-5; D is uncertain. The length of the CDR3 is 11 residues. The V end was cut by 4 bases, the J end by 5 bases, with 5 bases between. Germline V gene sequence: CDR1 MNHNY, CDR2 SVGAGI (reference sequence).

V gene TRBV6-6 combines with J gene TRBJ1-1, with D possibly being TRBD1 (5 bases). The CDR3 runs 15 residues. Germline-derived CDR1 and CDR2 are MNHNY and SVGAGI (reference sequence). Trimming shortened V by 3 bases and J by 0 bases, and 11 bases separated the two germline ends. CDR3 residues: CASSYSGSMNTEAFF. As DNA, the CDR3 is TGTGCCAGCAGTTATTCAGGGTCTATGAACACTGAAGCTTTCTTT.

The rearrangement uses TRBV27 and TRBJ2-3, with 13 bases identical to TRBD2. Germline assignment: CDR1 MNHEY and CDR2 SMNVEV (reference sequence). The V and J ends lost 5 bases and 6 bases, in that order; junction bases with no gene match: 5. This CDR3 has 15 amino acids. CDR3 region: CASSMGLAGRDTQYF. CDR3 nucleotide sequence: TGTGCCAGCAGTATGGGACTAGCGGGGCGGGATACGCAGTATTTT.

The CDR3 bases are TGTGCCAGCTCACCACCTTTGGGGGGGAACACTGAAGCTTTCTTT. Translating gives CASSPPLGGNTEAFF. The V gene is TRBV18, the J gene TRBJ1-1, with D perhaps TRBD1 (5 bases). The CDR3 totals 15 residues. Per germline, CDR1 KGHSH and CDR2 LQKENI. V was cut by 0 bases and J by 1 base, with 9 bases left in between.

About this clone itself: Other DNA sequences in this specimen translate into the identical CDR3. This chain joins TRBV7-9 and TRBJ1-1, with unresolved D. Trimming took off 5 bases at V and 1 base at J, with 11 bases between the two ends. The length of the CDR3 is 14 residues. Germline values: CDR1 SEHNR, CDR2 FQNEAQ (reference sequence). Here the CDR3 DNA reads TGTGCCAGCAGCGTTTGGCGGCAGAACACTGAAGCTTTCTTT. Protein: CASSVWRQNTEAFF. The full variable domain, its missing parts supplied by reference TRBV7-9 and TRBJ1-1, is DTGVSQNPRHKITKRGQNVTFRCDPISEHNRLYWYRQTLGQGPEFLTYFQNEAQLEKSRLLSDRFSAERPKGSFSTLEIQRTEQGDSAMYLCASSVWRQNTEAFFGQGTRLTVV.

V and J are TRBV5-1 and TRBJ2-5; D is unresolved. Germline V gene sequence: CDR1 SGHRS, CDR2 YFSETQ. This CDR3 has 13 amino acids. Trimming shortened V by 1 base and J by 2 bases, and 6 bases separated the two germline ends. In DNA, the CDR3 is TGCGCCAGCAGCTTGATGGCACAAGAGACCCAGTACTTC. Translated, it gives CASSLMAQETQYF.

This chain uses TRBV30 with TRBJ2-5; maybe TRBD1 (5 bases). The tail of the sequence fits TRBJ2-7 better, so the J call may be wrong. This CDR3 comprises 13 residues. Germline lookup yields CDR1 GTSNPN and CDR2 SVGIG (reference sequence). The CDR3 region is CAFDSLLGYEQYF. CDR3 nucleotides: TGTGCATTCGACAGTCTCTTGGGTTACGAGCAGTACTTC.

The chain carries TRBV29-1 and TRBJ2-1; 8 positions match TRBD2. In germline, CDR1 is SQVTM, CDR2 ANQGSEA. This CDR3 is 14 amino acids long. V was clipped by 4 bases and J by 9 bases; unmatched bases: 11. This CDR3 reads CSVVTSGQRGEQFF. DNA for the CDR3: TGCAGCGTTGTCACTAGCGGCCAACGCGGTGAGCAGTTCTTC.

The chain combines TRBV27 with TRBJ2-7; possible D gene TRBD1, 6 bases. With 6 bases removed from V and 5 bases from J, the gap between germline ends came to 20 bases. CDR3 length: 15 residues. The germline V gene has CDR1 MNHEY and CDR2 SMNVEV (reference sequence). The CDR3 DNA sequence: TGTGCCAGCAGAAGAACAGGGACCCCCCGGCACGAGCAGTACTTC. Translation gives CASRRTGTPRHEQYF.

The CDR3 sequence is CASSYTGRGSNQPQHF. Here the CDR3 DNA reads TGTGCCAGTAGTTATACAGGGAGAGGGAGCAATCAGCCCCAGCATTTT. This chain uses TRBV19 with TRBJ1-5, with D possibly matching TRBD1 (6 bases). This CDR3 spans 16 amino acids. Germline V gene lookup returns CDR1 LNHDA and CDR2 SQIVND (reference sequence). The V end lost 5 bases, the J end lost 1 base, and 15 bases lay between the germline ends.